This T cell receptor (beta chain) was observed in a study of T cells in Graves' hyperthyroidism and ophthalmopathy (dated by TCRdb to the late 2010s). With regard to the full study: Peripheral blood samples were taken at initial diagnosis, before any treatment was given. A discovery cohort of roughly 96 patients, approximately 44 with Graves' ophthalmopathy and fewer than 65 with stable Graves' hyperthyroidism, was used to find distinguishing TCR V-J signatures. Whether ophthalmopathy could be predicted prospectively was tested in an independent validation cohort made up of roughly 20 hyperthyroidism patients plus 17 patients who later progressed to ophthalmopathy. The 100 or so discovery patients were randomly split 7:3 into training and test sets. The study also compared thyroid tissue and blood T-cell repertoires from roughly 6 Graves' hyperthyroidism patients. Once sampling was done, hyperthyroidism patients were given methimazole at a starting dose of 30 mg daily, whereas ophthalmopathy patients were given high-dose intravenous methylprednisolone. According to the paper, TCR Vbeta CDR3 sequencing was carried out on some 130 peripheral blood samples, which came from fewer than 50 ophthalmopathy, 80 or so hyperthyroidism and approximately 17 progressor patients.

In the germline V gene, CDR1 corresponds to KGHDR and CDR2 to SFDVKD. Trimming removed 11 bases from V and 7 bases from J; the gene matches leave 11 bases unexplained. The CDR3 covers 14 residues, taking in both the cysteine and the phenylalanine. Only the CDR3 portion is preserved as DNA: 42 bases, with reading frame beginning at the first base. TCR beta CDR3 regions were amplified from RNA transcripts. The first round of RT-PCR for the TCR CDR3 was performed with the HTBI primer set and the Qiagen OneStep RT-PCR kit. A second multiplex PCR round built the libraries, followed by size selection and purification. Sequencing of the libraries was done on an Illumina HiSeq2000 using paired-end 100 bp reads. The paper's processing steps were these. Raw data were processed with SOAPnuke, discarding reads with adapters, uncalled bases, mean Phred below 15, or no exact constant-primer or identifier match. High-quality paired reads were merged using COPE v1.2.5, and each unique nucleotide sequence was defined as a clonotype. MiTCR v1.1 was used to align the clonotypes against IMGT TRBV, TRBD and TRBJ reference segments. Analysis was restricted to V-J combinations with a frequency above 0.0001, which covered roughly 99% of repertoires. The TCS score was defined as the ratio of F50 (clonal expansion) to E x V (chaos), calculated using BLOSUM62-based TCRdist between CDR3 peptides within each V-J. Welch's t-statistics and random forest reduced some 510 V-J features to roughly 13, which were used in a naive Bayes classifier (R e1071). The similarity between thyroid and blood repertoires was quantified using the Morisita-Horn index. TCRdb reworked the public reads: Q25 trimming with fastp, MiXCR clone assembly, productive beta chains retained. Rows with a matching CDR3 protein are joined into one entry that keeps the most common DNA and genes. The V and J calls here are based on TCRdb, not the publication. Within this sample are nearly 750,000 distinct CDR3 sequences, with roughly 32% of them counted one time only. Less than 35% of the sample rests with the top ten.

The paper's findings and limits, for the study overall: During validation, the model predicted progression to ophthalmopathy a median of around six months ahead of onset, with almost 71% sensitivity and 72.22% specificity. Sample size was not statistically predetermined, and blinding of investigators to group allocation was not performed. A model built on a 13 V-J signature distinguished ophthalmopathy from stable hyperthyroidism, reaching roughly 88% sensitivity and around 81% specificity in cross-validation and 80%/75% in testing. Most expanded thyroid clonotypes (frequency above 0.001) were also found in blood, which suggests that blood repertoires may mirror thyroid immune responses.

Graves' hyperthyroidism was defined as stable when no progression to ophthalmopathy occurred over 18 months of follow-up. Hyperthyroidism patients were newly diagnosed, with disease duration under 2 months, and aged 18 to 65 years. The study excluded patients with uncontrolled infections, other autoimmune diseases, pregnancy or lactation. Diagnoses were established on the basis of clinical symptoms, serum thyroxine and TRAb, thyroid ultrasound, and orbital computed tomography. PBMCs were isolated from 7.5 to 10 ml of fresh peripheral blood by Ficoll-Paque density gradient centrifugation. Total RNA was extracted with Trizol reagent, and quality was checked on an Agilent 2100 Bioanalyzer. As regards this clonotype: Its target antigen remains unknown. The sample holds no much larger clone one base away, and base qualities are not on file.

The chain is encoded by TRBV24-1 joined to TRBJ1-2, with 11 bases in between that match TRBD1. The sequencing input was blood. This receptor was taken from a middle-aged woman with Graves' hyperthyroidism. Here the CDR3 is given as CASSWTGGSSGYTF. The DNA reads TGTGCCAGCTCATGGACAGGGGGCTCTTCTGGCTACACCTTC.